This passage covers 7 T cell receptor beta chains from one sample sequenced in a study of cytomegalovirus exposure and HLA in healthy donors. 60 Vbeta and 13 Jbeta primers were used in PCR. Sequenced by immunoSEQ multiplex PCR; TCRdb stores in-frame clones only, minus some. The sample totals 200,000 to 250,000 clones; its top ten clones hold about 1%. Sequencing was done on a sample of PBMCs. The source of these receptors is a woman younger than 45 in good health and CMV-seropositive.

V gene TRBV5-1 combines with J gene TRBJ1-5; 8 nucleotides agree with TRBD1. The trim removed 4 bases at V and 2 bases at J, leaving 2 bases unmatched. The germline V gene has CDR1 SGHRS and CDR2 YFSETQ. The CDR3 covers 14 residues. CDR3 nucleotides: TGCGCCAGCAGCCCGACAGGGGGCAATCAGCCCCAGCATTTT. It yields the protein CASSPTGGNQPQHF. Supplemented by reference TRBV5-1 and TRBJ1-5, the full variable domain reads KAGVTQTPRYLIKTRGQQVTLSCSPISGHRSVSWYQQTPGQGLQFLFEYFSETQRNKGNFPGRFSGRQFSNSRSEMNVSTLELGDSALYLCASSPTGGNQPQHFGDGTRLSIL.

V and J are TRBV27 and TRBJ2-7; 8 positions agree with TRBD2. J gave up 2 bases and V 6 bases, and 9 bases lay outside the gene matches. The CDR3 is made up of 15 amino acids. Per the germline V gene, CDR1 is MNHEY and CDR2 is SMNVEV (reference sequence). The CDR3 reads CASSSLAGLPYEQYF. As DNA, the CDR3 is TGTGCCAGCAGCAGCCTAGCGGGCCTTCCCTACGAGCAGTACTTC.

The genes are TRBV4-1 and TRBJ1-1; no firm D call. Germline CDR1 MGHRA, CDR2 YSYEKL. Deletions cut 0 bases from V and 1 base from J, with 15 bases between. The CDR3 runs to 17 residues. CDR3 amino acids: CASSQDILGRKNTEAFF. DNA for the CDR3: TGCGCCAGCAGCCAAGATATTCTGGGCAGGAAGAACACTGAAGCTTTCTTT.

This chain connects TRBV4-1 to TRBJ1-1; 7 positions agree with TRBD1. Germline CDR1 is MGHRA and CDR2 is YSYEKL. This CDR3 comprises 16 residues. Trimming at V came to 3 bases and at J to 2 bases, leaving 9 bases not matched to a gene. CDR3 DNA sequence: TGCGCCAGCAGCCACGCCTTCACAGGGGACAACACTGAAGCTTTCTTT. Residues: CASSHAFTGDNTEAFF.

The chain is built from TRBV5-6 and TRBJ2-1, with 8 nucleotides matching TRBD1. The CDR3 runs 15 residues. CDR1 and CDR2 (germline): SGHDT, YYEEEE. Trimming took 3 bases from V and 0 from J; bases not matched to a gene: 2. CDR3 sequence (DNA): TGTGCCAGCAGCTGGACAGGGAGCTCCTACAATGAGCAGTTCTTC. It translates to CASSWTGSSYNEQFF.

The gene calls are TRBV10-3 and TRBJ2-1; D might be TRBD1 (5 bases). The CDR3 runs to 17 residues. V lost 3 bases to trimming and J lost 0 bases, with 15 bases between them. Per the germline V gene, CDR1 is ENHRY and CDR2 is SYGVKD. CDR3 residues: CAISDPRTLYSYNEQFF. CDR3 nucleotides: TGTGCCATCAGTGACCCCAGGACACTTTACTCCTACAATGAGCAGTTCTTC.

The V and J genes are TRBV4-3 and TRBJ2-1; 7 nucleotides agree with TRBD2. Per germline, CDR1 LGHNA and CDR2 YSLEER. This CDR3 is built from 15 residues. Trimming removed 0 bases from V and 5 bases from J; junction bases left unmatched: 4. Here the CDR3 DNA reads TGCGCCAGCAGCCAAGATGCTAGCGGAAACAATGAGCAGTTCTTC. As protein: CASSQDASGNNEQFF.